This T cell receptor (beta chain) comes out of a study of early T cells in non-severe SARS-CoV-2 infection. Looking at the study overall: Whole-blood bulk RNA, unsorted, was sequenced, and chains were unpaired.

Individual cDNA molecules carried attached unique molecular identifiers. One entry per CDR3 protein results from TCRdb running MiXCR on the 5' RACE reads. The table shows tens of thousands of distinct CDR3 sequences, with about 19% occurring only once. The CDR3 runs 14 residues. V lost 0 bases to trimming and J lost 2 bases, with 10 bases between them. Germline values: CDR1 DFQATT, CDR2 SNEGSKA (reference sequence). The sample was whole blood, taken at baseline. The chain joins TRBV20-1 to TRBJ1-1; unclear D gene. This receptor was taken from an adult who was a healthcare worker with PCR-confirmed SARS-CoV-2 infection or an uninfected control (not recorded which). The CDR3 loop is CSARDGLQNTEAFF. CDR3 nucleotide sequence: TGCAGTGCTAGAGATGGCTTACAAAACACTGAAGCTTTCTTT.